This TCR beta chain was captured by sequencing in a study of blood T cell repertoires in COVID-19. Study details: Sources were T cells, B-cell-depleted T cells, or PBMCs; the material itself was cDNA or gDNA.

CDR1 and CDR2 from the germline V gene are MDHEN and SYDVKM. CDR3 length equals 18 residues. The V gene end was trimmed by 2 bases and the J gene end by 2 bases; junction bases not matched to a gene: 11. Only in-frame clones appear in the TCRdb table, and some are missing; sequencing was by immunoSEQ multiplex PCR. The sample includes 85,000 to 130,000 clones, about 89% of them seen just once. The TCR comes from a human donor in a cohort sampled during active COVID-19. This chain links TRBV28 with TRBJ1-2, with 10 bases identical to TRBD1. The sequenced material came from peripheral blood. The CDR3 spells CASSLIPGTGAINYGYTF. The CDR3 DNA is TGTGCCAGCAGTTTAATCCCCGGGACAGGGGCTATCAACTATGGCTACACCTTC.